These 32 T cell receptor beta chains originate from one sample sequenced in a study of cytomegalovirus exposure and HLA in healthy donors. Both 60 Vbeta primers and 13 Jbeta primers went into the PCR. Generated by immunoSEQ multiplex PCR, the TCRdb table keeps only in-frame clones and is missing some. In all, the sample yields 200,000 to 250,000 clones. The specimen sequenced was PBMCs. The receptor set was obtained from a woman under 40 in good health and CMV-seropositive.

The rearrangement uses TRBV6-6 and TRBJ1-6; 7 positions match TRBD1. From germline, CDR1 is MNHNY and CDR2 SVGAGI (reference sequence). The CDR3 is 14 residues long. The J segment lost 10 bases and the V segment lost 4 bases, leaving 7 bases of the junction unmatched. The CDR3 loop is CASSFDRVRSPLHF. Written as DNA, the CDR3 is TGTGCCAGCAGTTTTGACAGGGTTAGATCACCCCTCCACTTT.

The CDR3 loop is CAISKTQTGSYGYTF. The CDR3 DNA is TGTGCCATCAGTAAAACCCAGACAGGCAGCTATGGCTACACCTTC. The gene calls are TRBV10-3 and TRBJ1-2; possibly TRBD1 for D (6 bases). Germline V lookup: CDR1 ENHRY, CDR2 SYGVKD. The V end lost 5 bases, the J end lost 4 bases, and 17 bases lay between the germline ends. The CDR3 sequence is 15 residues long.

The chain couples TRBV5-5 to TRBJ1-5; D perhaps matches TRBD1 (6 bases). Germline CDR1 SGHKS, CDR2 YYEKEE (reference sequence). V dropped 4 bases and J dropped 7 bases, with 12 bases sitting between them. This CDR3 has 13 residues. CDR3 nucleotide sequence: TGTGCCAGCAGCCGAACAGGGTCCCAGCCCCAGCATTTT. Amino acids: CASSRTGSQPQHF.

The rearrangement uses TRBV5-1 and TRBJ2-7, with TRBD1 matching 11 bases. V was clipped by 4 bases and J by 2 bases; unmatched bases: 2. The germline V gene encodes CDR1 SGHRS and CDR2 YFSETQ. The CDR3 runs 14 residues. The CDR3 nucleotides are TGCGCCAGCAGCCCGGGACAGGGGGCCTACGAGCAGTACTTC. Translating it yields CASSPGQGAYEQYF.

The chain carries TRBV5-1 and TRBJ2-6; D is unclear. Trimming removed 8 bases from V and 5 bases from J, with 14 bases in between. Germline V gene sequence: CDR1 SGHRS, CDR2 YFSETQ. CDR3 length: 14 residues. The CDR3 DNA follows: TGCGCCAGTCAAGACGACTTTTGGGCCAACGTCCTGACTTTC. Protein product: CASQDDFWANVLTF.

This chain connects TRBV7-8 to TRBJ2-7; 7 bases line up with TRBD2. Germline V gene lookup returns CDR1 SGHVS and CDR2 FQNEAQ. CDR3 length: 13 residues. Trimming removed 5 bases from V and 3 bases from J; junction bases left unmatched: 4. CDR3 sequence (DNA): TGTGCCAGCAGCCACGGGGGGTACTACGAGCAGTACTTC. It is translated as CASSHGGYYEQYF.

The rearrangement joins TRBV10-3 to TRBJ2-1; 8 nucleotides match TRBD2. The germline CDR1 and CDR2 sequences are ENHRY and SYGVKD. The CDR3 sequence is 18 residues long. With 6 bases clipped from V and 2 bases from J, the junction kept 15 bases outside the gene matches. CDR3 nucleotides: TGTGCCATCAGCCCCAGGCGCACTAGCGGCCAGACCTACAATGAGCAGTTCTTC. Amino acids: CAISPRRTSGQTYNEQFF.

The V gene is TRBV19, the J gene TRBJ2-4; 11 bases match TRBD1. Unmatched junction bases numbered 7, after V lost 5 bases and J lost 7 bases. The CDR3 loop spans 15 amino acids. Germline CDR1 reads LNHDA; CDR2 reads SQIVND (reference sequence). The CDR3 loop reads CASSPGQGGWNIQYF. The CDR3 DNA is TGTGCCAGTAGTCCGGGACAGGGGGGTTGGAACATTCAGTACTTC.

The rearrangement uses TRBV18 and TRBJ2-1, with TRBD2 matching over 9 bases. The length of the CDR3 is 15 residues. Germline V CDR1 and CDR2: KGHSH, LQKENI. Losses at the gene ends were 2 bases for V and 7 bases for J; bases not matched to a gene: 6. The CDR3 loop is CASSPGIAGDNEQFF. Here the CDR3 DNA reads TGTGCCAGCTCACCAGGAATAGCGGGAGATAATGAGCAGTTCTTC.

The chain is built from TRBV5-5 and TRBJ2-1; D call uncertain. The germline CDR1 and CDR2 sequences are SGHKS and YYEKEE (reference sequence). Between the trimmed V and J ends, which lost 2 bases and 7 bases, there was a span of 7 bases. This CDR3 has 12 residues. Written as DNA, the CDR3 is TGTGCCAGCAGCTTCCCCCGGAATGAGCAGTTCTTC. Its protein product is CASSFPRNEQFF.

The chain carries TRBV4-3 and TRBJ2-6, with 7 bases identical to TRBD2. Germline values: CDR1 LGHNA, CDR2 YSLEER. Unmatched junction bases numbered 7, after V lost 0 bases and J lost 2 bases. This CDR3 comprises 18 residues. CDR3 nucleotides: TGCGCCAGCAGCCAAGAAGGACTAGTTTTTACTGGGGCCAACGTCCTGACTTTC. Protein sequence: CASSQEGLVFTGANVLTF.

This sequence joins TRBV6-4 and TRBJ2-3, with 13 bases lining up with TRBD2. The J segment lost 13 bases and the V segment lost 0 bases, leaving 4 bases of the junction unmatched. The V gene's germline CDR1 is MRHNA and CDR2 SNTAGT. The CDR3 covers 14 residues. CDR3 region: CASSDSTSGGAKYF. CDR3 nucleotide sequence: TGTGCCAGCAGTGACTCCACTAGCGGGGGGGCCAAGTATTTT.

The rearrangement uses TRBV2 and TRBJ2-2; no firm D call. Germline-derived CDR1 and CDR2 are SNHLY and FYNNEI. With 4 bases removed from V and 5 bases from J, the gap between germline ends came to 11 bases. The CDR3 has 14 amino acids. The CDR3 coding sequence is TGTGCCAGCAGTGGCCTAGTCCGAACCGGGGAGCTGTTTTTT. Its translation: CASSGLVRTGELFF.

V gene TRBV29-1 combines with J gene TRBJ2-2, with TRBD1 as a possible D gene (5 bases). Germline assignment: CDR1 SQVTM and CDR2 ANQGSEA. Trimming took 7 bases from V and 1 from J, leaving 13 bases between them. The CDR3 is 14 residues long. CDR3 residues: CSARIGQNTGELFF. CDR3 coding DNA: TGCAGCGCACGGATCGGACAGAACACCGGGGAGCTGTTTTTT.

The chain recombines TRBV5-1 with TRBJ2-2, with 10 positions matching TRBD2. Per the germline V gene, CDR1 is SGHRS and CDR2 is YFSETQ. Trimming cost V 5 bases and J 3 bases; bases outside gene matches: 4. The CDR3 is made up of 15 amino acids. The CDR3 here is CASSPGTSDTGELFF. The CDR3 DNA follows: TGCGCCAGCAGTCCCGGGACTAGCGACACCGGGGAGCTGTTTTTT.

Here the CDR3 DNA reads TGTGCCAGCAGCACACATCCGGGGGACTACACCTTC. This gives the protein CASSTHPGDYTF. The V call is TRBV21-1, the J call TRBJ1-2. TRBV21-1 is a known pseudogene. This CDR3 is built from 12 residues.

V and J are TRBV30 and TRBJ2-1; 7 positions match TRBD1. The ends lost 3 bases at V and 5 bases at J; junction bases unmatched: 10. The CDR3 is made up of 15 amino acids. CDR1 and CDR2 from the germline V gene are GTSNPN and SVGIG (reference sequence). CDR3 loop: CAWSESLGGNNEQFF. CDR3 coding DNA: TGTGCCTGGAGCGAATCCTTAGGGGGCAACAATGAGCAGTTCTTC. Together with reference TRBV30 and TRBJ2-1, the CDR3 gives the full variable domain: SQTIHQWPATLVQPVGSPLSLECTVEGTSNPNLYWYRQAAGRGLQLLFYSVGIGQISSEVPQNLSASRPQDRQFILSSKKLLLSDSGFYLCAWSESLGGNNEQFFGPGTRLTVL.

The rearrangement uses TRBV18 and TRBJ1-3, with D maybe TRBD1 (5 bases). The V end was cut by 5 bases, the J end by 0 bases, with 11 bases between. Germline loops: CDR1 KGHSH, CDR2 LQKENI. The CDR3 is 15 residues long. CDR3 in DNA: TGTGCCAGCTCAATTTTACAGGCCTCTGGAAACACCATATATTTT. Its translation: CASSILQASGNTIYF.

The chain has TRBV21-1 and TRBJ2-3; whether TRBD2, the table's D call, matches the DNA was not checked. TRBV21-1 is a pseudogene segment. This CDR3 contains 16 residues. The CDR3 reads CASSQSGGIGTDTQYF. The CDR3 region has the DNA TGTGCCAGCAGCCAAAGTGGGGGGATAGGCACAGATACGCAGTATTTT.

The chain is built from TRBV30 and TRBJ2-7; 7 positions agree with TRBD1. The CDR3 runs 14 residues. Germline CDR1 and CDR2: GTSNPN and SVGIG (reference sequence). Losses at the gene ends were 4 bases for V and 0 bases for J; bases not matched to a gene: 6. CDR3 sequence: CAWTGQATSYEQYF. The CDR3 DNA sequence: TGTGCCTGGACCGGACAGGCTACCTCCTACGAGCAGTACTTC. The entire variable domain, with the rest obtained from reference TRBV30 and TRBJ2-7, is as follows: SQTIHQWPATLVQPVGSPLSLECTVEGTSNPNLYWYRQAAGRGLQLLFYSVGIGQISSEVPQNLSASRPQDRQFILSSKKLLLSDSGFYLCAWTGQATSYEQYFGPGTRLTVT.

Here the CDR3 reads CASSLGTGWSSPLHF. CDR3 bases: TGTGCCAGCAGCCTAGGGACAGGGTGGAGTTCACCCCTCCACTTT. This chain links TRBV14 with TRBJ1-6, with 9 bases lining up with TRBD1. The CDR3 loop spans 15 amino acids. Germline CDR1 reads SGHDN; CDR2 reads FVKESK. V gave up 4 bases and J gave up 9 bases; unmatched junction bases: 7.

The chain carries TRBV10-3 and TRBJ1-1; a weak D match, TRBD1 (6 bases). The V and J ends lost 6 bases and 1 base respectively, with 9 bases between them. Per germline, CDR1 ENHRY and CDR2 SYGVKD. The CDR3 runs to 13 residues. Written as DNA, the CDR3 is TGTGCCATCAGGCGGGGGCAGAACACTGAAGCTTTCTTT. Protein sequence: CAIRRGQNTEAFF.

The chain combines TRBV15 with TRBJ2-5; TRBD1 aligns across 10 bases. TRBJ2-7 explains the end of the DNA better; the J call may be wrong. Germline CDR1 reads LNHNV; CDR2 reads YYDKDF (reference sequence). CDR3 length: 15 residues. CDR3 protein: CATSRDPGTGDEQYF. The CDR3 DNA reads as TGTGCCACCAGCAGAGACCCCGGGACAGGGGACGAGCAGTACTTC.

The CDR3 reads CASSWAGPGELFF. The CDR3 bases are TGTGCCAGCAGTTGGGCGGGGCCCGGGGAGCTGTTTTTT. The rearrangement uses TRBV28 and TRBJ2-2, with D perhaps matching TRBD2 (6 bases). CDR3 length: 13 amino acids. V lost 4 bases and J 6 bases, leaving 9 bases between the germline ends. Germline loops: CDR1 MDHEN, CDR2 SYDVKM.

This chain uses TRBV5-1 with TRBJ1-1, with D unresolved. Germline values: CDR1 SGHRS, CDR2 YFSETQ. V was shortened by 0 bases and J by 11 bases, with 14 bases between the two germline ends. The CDR3 is 13 amino acids. This CDR3 reads CASSLAERQQAFF. The CDR3 DNA is TGCGCCAGCAGCTTGGCCGAGAGACAACAGGCTTTCTTT.

The chain combines TRBV13 with TRBJ2-7; 11 bases line up with TRBD1. V lost 6 bases and J lost 3; bases outside the gene matches: 4. The CDR3 is made up of 14 amino acids. The germline V gene encodes CDR1 PRHDT and CDR2 FYEKMQ (reference sequence). Written as DNA, the CDR3 is TGTGCCAGCAGGCGGGGACAGGGGGACTACGAGCAGTACTTC. Translating it yields CASRRGQGDYEQYF. Based on the CDR3 plus reference TRBV13 and TRBJ2-7, the full variable domain is AAGVIQSPRHLIKEKRETATLKCYPIPRHDTVYWYQQGPGQDPQFLISFYEKMQSDKGSIPDRFSAQQFSDYHSELNMSSLELGDSALYFCASRRGQGDYEQYFGPGTRLTVT.

The rearrangement links TRBV29-1 to TRBJ2-7; a weak D match, TRBD2 (6 bases). This CDR3 has 14 residues. In germline, CDR1 is SQVTM, CDR2 ANQGSEA. Trimming removed 6 bases from V and 2 bases from J, with 17 bases in between. The CDR3 reads CSVLLAALPYEQYF. CDR3 sequence (DNA): TGCAGCGTGCTATTAGCGGCGCTGCCCTACGAGCAGTACTTC.

The chain has TRBV5-5 and TRBJ1-2, with 11 bases fitting TRBD1. The CDR3 runs 17 residues. Germline lookup yields CDR1 SGHKS and CDR2 YYEKEE (reference sequence). V dropped 4 bases and J dropped 6; count of bases not matched to a gene: 14. Written as DNA, the CDR3 is TGTGCCAGCAGCCTCCCAAGGGGGACAGGGGGTGAACATGGCTACACCTTC. Encoded protein: CASSLPRGTGGEHGYTF.

The rearrangement joins TRBV5-1 to TRBJ1-1, with TRBD1 matching over 10 bases. CDR1 and CDR2 from the germline V gene are SGHRS and YFSETQ. V lost 0 bases to trimming and J lost 1 base; unmatched junction nucleotides: 9. There are 18 residues in the CDR3. The CDR3, as DNA: TGCGCCAGCAGCTTGGCCGTAAGACAGGGGGCCTCGAACACTGAAGCTTTCTTT. It specifies CASSLAVRQGASNTEAFF. Combining the CDR3 with reference TRBV5-1 and TRBJ1-1 gives the whole variable domain KAGVTQTPRYLIKTRGQQVTLSCSPISGHRSVSWYQQTPGQGLQFLFEYFSETQRNKGNFPGRFSGRQFSNSRSEMNVSTLELGDSALYLCASSLAVRQGASNTEAFFGQGTRLTVV.

The J gene is TRBJ2-3, the V gene TRBV7-2; tentatively, D is TRBD2 (5 bases). The CDR3 contains 14 residues. The V and J ends lost 4 bases and 2 bases respectively, with 10 bases between them. Germline V gene lookup returns CDR1 SGHTA and CDR2 FQGNSA. In DNA, the CDR3 is TGTGCCAGCAGCTCCGCGGGTATCACAGATACGCAGTATTTT. Amino acid sequence: CASSSAGITDTQYF. The full variable domain, rest sourced from reference TRBV7-2 and TRBJ2-3, is GAGVSQSPSNKVTEKGKDVELRCDPISGHTALYWYRQSLGQGLEFLIYFQGNSAPDKSGLPSDRFSAERTGGSVSTLTIQRTQQEDSAVYLCASSSAGITDTQYFGPGTRLTVL.

The V call is TRBV7-6, the J call TRBJ2-4; maybe TRBD2 (6 bases). Trimming took 1 base from V and 14 from J, leaving 15 bases between them. In germline, CDR1 is SGHVS, CDR2 FNYEAQ. This CDR3 contains 13 residues. The CDR3 region is CASSLGPTSYEYF. CDR3 nucleotides: TGTGCCAGCAGCTTAGGCCCGACTAGTTACGAGTACTTC.

The chain is built from TRBV6-6 and TRBJ2-1; tentative D call: TRBD2 (6 bases). The V gene's germline CDR1 is MNHNY and CDR2 SVGAGI (reference sequence). CDR3 length equals 15 residues. The germline V and J ends were trimmed by 0 bases and 8 bases, with 14 bases remaining between them. The CDR3: CASSYSIGLADEQFF. Written as DNA, the CDR3 is TGTGCCAGCAGTTACTCGATTGGGTTAGCGGATGAGCAGTTCTTC.